The 15 T cell receptor beta chains below all came from one sample that was sequenced in a study of blood T cell repertoires in COVID-19. Profiled with immunoSEQ multiplex PCR; TCRdb holds only in-frame clones, not every one. The sample lists 60,000 to 75,000 clones; 82% were seen once. Sequenced: peripheral blood. The receptor source for this set is a human donor in a cohort sampled during active COVID-19.

This chain links TRBV7-9 with TRBJ2-2; 10 nucleotides line up with TRBD2. Germline CDR1 SEHNR, CDR2 FQNEAQ (reference sequence). This CDR3 is 14 amino acids long. The V and J ends lost 5 bases and 5 bases, in that order; junction bases with no gene match: 2. The CDR3: CASSTGLATGELFF. The CDR3 bases are TGTGCCAGCAGCACGGGACTAGCGACCGGGGAGCTGTTTTTT.

V and J are TRBV27 and TRBJ2-6; D ambiguous. The CDR3 is made up of 15 amino acids. V was cut by 6 bases and J by 0 bases, with 9 bases left in between. Looked up from germline, CDR1 is MNHEY and CDR2 is SMNVEV (reference sequence). The CDR3: CASSSRLSGANVLTF. CDR3 coding DNA: TGTGCCAGCAGCTCCCGACTCTCTGGGGCCAACGTCCTGACTTTC.

The chain has TRBV5-1 and TRBJ1-4; D is uncertain. The CDR3 contains 15 residues. Germline V gives CDR1 SGHRS, CDR2 YFSETQ. Trimming took 0 bases from V and 5 from J, leaving 11 bases between them. In DNA form, the CDR3 reads TGCGCCAGCAGCTTGGTCGTCGGGATGAATGAAAAACTGTTTTTT. Its translation: CASSLVVGMNEKLFF.

This clone was observed a few times. V gene TRBV29-1 combines with J gene TRBJ2-5; 10 positions match TRBD1. The V segment lost 6 bases and the J segment 5 bases; nucleotides outside the gene matches: 9. The CDR3 totals 14 residues. Per germline, CDR1 SQVTM and CDR2 ANQGSEA. CDR3 DNA sequence: TGCAGCGTCTTCCGGGACAGGGGAGGGGAGACCCAGTACTTC. This encodes CSVFRDRGGETQYF.

This chain connects TRBV11-2 to TRBJ1-3; D is perhaps TRBD1 (5 bases). Germline CDR1 is SGHAT and CDR2 is FQNNGV. V was shortened by 0 bases and J by 11 bases, with 14 bases between the two germline ends. The CDR3 has 14 residues. The CDR3 reads CASSLDGAGKAIYF. In DNA form, the CDR3 reads TGTGCCAGCAGCTTAGATGGGGCAGGGAAGGCCATATATTTT.

The chain joins TRBV12-3 or TRBV12-4 to TRBJ1-1; unclear D gene. This CDR3 is built from 12 residues. Trimming took off 1 base at V and 8 bases at J, with 8 bases between the two ends. CDR3 loop: CASSLGQLEAFF. CDR3 in DNA: TGTGCCAGCAGTTTAGGTCAACTCGAAGCTTTCTTT.

The genes are TRBV18 and TRBJ1-1; D remains unclear. V lost 3 bases and J lost 5, with 16 bases in between. CDR3 length: 15 amino acids. In germline, CDR1 is KGHSH, CDR2 LQKENI. The DNA for the CDR3 is TGTGCCAGCTCACCTCCATCCGGCTCGAGGACTGAAGCTTTCTTT. Protein: CASSPPSGSRTEAFF.

V usage is TRBV19 and J usage is TRBJ2-3; 9 nucleotides line up with TRBD2. The CDR3 runs to 15 residues. The trim removed 9 bases at V and 0 bases at J, leaving 7 bases unmatched. The germline CDR1 and CDR2 sequences are LNHDA and SQIVND (reference sequence). The CDR3 DNA is TGTGCCAGCCGCGGGGGGGCGATTAGCACAGATACGCAGTATTTT. Its protein is CASRGGAISTDTQYF.

V usage is TRBV11-2 and J usage is TRBJ2-5; the D gene is possibly TRBD1 (6 bases). The V and J ends lost 5 bases and 1 base respectively, with 11 bases between them. The CDR3 has 14 residues. Germline values: CDR1 SGHAT, CDR2 FQNNGV. CDR3 DNA: TGTGCCAGCAGCCCCGGACAGTTCCAAGAGACCCAGTACTTC. Translated: CASSPGQFQETQYF.

V gene TRBV6-5 combines with J gene TRBJ1-1; the match to TRBD1 covers 7 bases. The trim removed 4 bases at V and 5 bases at J, leaving 13 bases unmatched. The CDR3 has 16 amino acids. CDR1 MNHEY and CDR2 SVGAGI come from the germline V gene. The CDR3 DNA reads as TGTGCCAGCAGTTTGGACAGGCTACACCCGACTACTGAAGCTTTCTTT. Translating it yields CASSLDRLHPTTEAFF.

V and J are TRBV6-5 and TRBJ1-1; D may be TRBD1 (5 bases). Germline V gene data show CDR1 as MNHEY and CDR2 as SVGAGI. The ends were cut back, 4 bases at V and 1 base at J, with 10 bases in the middle. The CDR3 extends over 14 amino acids. Written as DNA, the CDR3 is TGTGCCAGCAGTTCTCGCAGGGAGAACACTGAAGCTTTCTTT. This codes for CASSSRRENTEAFF.

The chain joins TRBV2 to TRBJ2-5; D might be TRBD2 (6 bases). Germline V gene sequence: CDR1 SNHLY, CDR2 FYNNEI. Trimming removed 1 base from V and 0 bases from J, with 12 bases in between. CDR3 size: 16 residues. CDR3 amino acids: CASSEGWGVDQETQYF. In nucleotides, the CDR3 is TGTGCCAGCAGTGAAGGGTGGGGGGTAGACCAAGAGACCCAGTACTTC.

In its sample, this clone was seen many times. This sequence joins TRBV3-1 (or the pseudogene TRBV3-2) and TRBJ2-5; the match to TRBD1 covers 7 bases. Germline-derived CDR1 and CDR2 are LGHDT and YNNKEL (reference sequence). The V gene end was trimmed by 0 bases and the J gene end by 1 base; junction bases not matched to a gene: 14. This CDR3 has 19 amino acids. CDR3 sequence (DNA): TGTGCCAGCAGCCAAGATTTAGGAGTAGGACAGGAACTCCAAGAGACCCAGTACTTC. It codes for CASSQDLGVGQELQETQYF.

The chain uses TRBV6-5 and TRBJ2-5, with 8 nucleotides matching TRBD2. Losses at the gene ends were 5 bases for V and 5 bases for J; bases not matched to a gene: 7. Looked up from germline, CDR1 is MNHEY and CDR2 is SVGAGI. This CDR3 contains 14 residues. In DNA, the CDR3 is TGTGCCAGCAGTCCGGGGGGGCCGGAGGAGACCCAGTACTTC. Amino acid sequence: CASSPGGPEETQYF.

The V call is TRBV5-1, the J call TRBJ2-7; 7 positions match TRBD2. Germline assignment: CDR1 SGHRS and CDR2 YFSETQ. V lost 0 bases to trimming and J lost 1 base; unmatched junction nucleotides: 4. CDR3 size: 15 residues. The CDR3 nucleotides are TGCGCCAGCAGCTTGGGGGAGGGTTTGTCCTACGAGCAGTACGTC. It yields the protein CASSLGEGLSYEQYV.